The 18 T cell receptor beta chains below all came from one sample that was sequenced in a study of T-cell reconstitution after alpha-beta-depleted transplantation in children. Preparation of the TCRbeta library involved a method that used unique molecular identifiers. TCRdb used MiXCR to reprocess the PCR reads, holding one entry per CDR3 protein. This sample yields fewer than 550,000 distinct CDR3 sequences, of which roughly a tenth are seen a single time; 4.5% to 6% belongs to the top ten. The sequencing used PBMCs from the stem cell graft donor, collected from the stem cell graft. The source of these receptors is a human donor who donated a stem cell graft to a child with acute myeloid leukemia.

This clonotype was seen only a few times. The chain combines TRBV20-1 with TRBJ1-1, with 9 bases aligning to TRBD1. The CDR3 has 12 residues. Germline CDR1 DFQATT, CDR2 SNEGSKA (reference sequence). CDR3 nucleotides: TGCAGCGCCACAGGGGGCGACTCTGAAGCTTTCTTT. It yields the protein CSATGGDSEAFF.

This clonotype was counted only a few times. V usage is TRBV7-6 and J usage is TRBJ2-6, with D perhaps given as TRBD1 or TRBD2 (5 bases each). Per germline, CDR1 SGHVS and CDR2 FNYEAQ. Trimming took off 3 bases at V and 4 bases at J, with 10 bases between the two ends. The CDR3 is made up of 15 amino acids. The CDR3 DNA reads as TGTGCCAGCAGCTTGGGGGATGCCGGGGCCAACGTCCTGACTTTC. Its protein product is CASSLGDAGANVLTF. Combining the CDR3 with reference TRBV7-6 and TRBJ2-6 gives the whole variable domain GAGVSQSPRYKVTKRGQDVALRCDPISGHVSLYWYRQALGQGPEFLTYFNYEAQQDKSGLPNDRFSAERPEGSISTLTIQRTEQRDSAMYRCASSLGDAGANVLTFGAGSRLTVL.

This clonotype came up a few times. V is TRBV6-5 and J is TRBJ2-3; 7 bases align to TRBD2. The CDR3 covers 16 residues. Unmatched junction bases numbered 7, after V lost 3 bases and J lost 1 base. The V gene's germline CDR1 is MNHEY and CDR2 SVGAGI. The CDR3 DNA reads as TGTGCCAGCAGTTATTGGGGGGGAGAGGGCACAGATACGCAGTATTTT. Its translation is CASSYWGGEGTDTQYF.

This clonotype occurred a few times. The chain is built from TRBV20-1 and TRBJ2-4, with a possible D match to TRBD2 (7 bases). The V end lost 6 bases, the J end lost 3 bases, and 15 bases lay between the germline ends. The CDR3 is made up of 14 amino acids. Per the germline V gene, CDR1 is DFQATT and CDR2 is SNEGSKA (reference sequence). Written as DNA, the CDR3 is TGCAGTGCCGAGTTAGGGGGGGTCAAAAACATTCAGTACTTC. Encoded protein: CSAELGGVKNIQYF.

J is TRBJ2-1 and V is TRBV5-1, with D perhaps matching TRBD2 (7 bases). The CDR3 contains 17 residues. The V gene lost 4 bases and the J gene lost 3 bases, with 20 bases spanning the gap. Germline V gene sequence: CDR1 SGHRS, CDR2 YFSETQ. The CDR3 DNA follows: TGCGCCAGCAGCGCAAGCTCCAGGGGAGGGATCTACAATGAGCAGTTCTTC. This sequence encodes CASSASSRGGIYNEQFF.

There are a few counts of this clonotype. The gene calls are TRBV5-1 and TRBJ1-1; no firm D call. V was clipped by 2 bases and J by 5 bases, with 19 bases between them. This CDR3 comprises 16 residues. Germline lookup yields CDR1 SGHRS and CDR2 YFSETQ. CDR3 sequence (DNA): TGCGCCAGCAGCTTTAAGGAGCTAGGGAGGGATACTGAAGCTTTCTTT. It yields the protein CASSFKELGRDTEAFF.

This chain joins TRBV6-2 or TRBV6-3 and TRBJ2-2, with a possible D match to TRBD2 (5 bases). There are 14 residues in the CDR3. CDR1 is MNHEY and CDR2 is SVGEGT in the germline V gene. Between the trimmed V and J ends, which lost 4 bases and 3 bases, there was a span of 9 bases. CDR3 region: CASSLIAHTGELFF. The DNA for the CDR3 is TGTGCCAGCAGTTTGATAGCGCACACCGGGGAGCTGTTTTTT.

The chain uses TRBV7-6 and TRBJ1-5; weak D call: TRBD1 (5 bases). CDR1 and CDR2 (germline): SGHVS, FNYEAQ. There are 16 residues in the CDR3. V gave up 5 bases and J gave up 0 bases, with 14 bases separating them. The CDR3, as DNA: TGTGCCAGCAGCCCTGGGGCATCCTATAGCAATCAGCCCCAGCATTTT. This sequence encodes CASSPGASYSNQPQHF. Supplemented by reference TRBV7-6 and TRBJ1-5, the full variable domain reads GAGVSQSPRYKVTKRGQDVALRCDPISGHVSLYWYRQALGQGPEFLTYFNYEAQQDKSGLPNDRFSAERPEGSISTLTIQRTEQRDSAMYRCASSPGASYSNQPQHFGDGTRLSIL.

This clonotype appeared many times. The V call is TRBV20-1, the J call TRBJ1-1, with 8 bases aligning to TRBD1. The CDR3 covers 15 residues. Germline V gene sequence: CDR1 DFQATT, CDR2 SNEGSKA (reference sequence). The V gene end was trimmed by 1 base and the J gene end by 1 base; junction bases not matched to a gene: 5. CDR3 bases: TGCAGTGCTAGAGCCGGTGGGACAGGGAACACTGAAGCTTTCTTT. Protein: CSARAGGTGNTEAFF.

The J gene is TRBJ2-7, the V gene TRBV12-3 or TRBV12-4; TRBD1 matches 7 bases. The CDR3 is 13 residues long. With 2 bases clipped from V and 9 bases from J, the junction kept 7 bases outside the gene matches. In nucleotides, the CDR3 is TGTGCCAGCAGTTTAAGGACAGGCGGACCGCAGTACGTC. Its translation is CASSLRTGGPQYV.

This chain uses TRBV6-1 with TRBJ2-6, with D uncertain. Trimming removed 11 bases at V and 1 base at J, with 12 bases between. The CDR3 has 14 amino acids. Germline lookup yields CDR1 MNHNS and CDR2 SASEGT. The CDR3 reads CAGLSVSGANVLTF. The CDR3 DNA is TGTGCCGGCCTGTCCGTGTCTGGGGCCAACGTCCTGACTTTC.

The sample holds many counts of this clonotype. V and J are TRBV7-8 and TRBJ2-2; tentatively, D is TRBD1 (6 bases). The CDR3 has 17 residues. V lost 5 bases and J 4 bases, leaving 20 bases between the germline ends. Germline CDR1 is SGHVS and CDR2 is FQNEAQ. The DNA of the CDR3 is TGTGCCAGCAGCCAAAAACTAACAGGGCACGGCACCGGGGAGCTGTTTTTT. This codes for CASSQKLTGHGTGELFF.

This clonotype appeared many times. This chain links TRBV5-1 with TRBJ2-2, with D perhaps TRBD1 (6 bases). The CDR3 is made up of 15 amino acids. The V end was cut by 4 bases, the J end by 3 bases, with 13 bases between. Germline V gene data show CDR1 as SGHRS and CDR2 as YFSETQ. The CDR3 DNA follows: TGCGCCAGCAGCCGAGTAGGGGGAGACACCGGGGAGCTGTTTTTT. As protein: CASSRVGGDTGELFF.

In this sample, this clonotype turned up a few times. The CDR3, as DNA: TGCAGTCCCAACTGGGCCAGACCAGATACGCAGTATTTT. Its translation is CSPNWARPDTQYF. This chain connects TRBV20-1 to TRBJ2-3; no definite D call. Germline CDR1 and CDR2: DFQATT and SNEGSKA (reference sequence). Trimming pared 8 bases from V and 4 bases from J, leaving 16 bases between. CDR3 size: 13 residues.

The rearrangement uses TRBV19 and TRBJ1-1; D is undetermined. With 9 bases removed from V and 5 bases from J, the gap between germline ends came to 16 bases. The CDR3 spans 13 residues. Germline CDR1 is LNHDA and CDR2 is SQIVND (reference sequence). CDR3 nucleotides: TGTGCCAGAAGGAGCATTCTGGGAACTGAAGCTTTCTTT. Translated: CARRSILGTEAFF.

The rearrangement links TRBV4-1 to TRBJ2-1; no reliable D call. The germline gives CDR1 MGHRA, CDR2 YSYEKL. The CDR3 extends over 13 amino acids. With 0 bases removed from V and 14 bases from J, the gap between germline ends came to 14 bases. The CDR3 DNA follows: TGCGCCAGCAGCCAAGACGGCCTAGAGTCGGAGTTCTTC. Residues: CASSQDGLESEFF.

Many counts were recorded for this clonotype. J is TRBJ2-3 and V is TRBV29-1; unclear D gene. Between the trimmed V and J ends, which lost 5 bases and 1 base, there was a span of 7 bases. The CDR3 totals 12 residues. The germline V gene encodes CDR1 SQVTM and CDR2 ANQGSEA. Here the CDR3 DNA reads TGCAGCGTTCGATTAGGCACAGATACGCAGTATTTT. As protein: CSVRLGTDTQYF.

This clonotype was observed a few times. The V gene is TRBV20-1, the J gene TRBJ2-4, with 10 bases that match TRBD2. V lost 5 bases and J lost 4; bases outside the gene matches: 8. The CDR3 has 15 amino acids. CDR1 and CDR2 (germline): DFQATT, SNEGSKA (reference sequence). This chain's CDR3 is CSAGPSGGRKNIQYF. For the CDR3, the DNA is TGCAGTGCTGGCCCTAGCGGGGGCCGGAAAAACATTCAGTACTTC.